This entry is about one T cell receptor (beta chain). CDR1 and CDR2 from the germline V gene are SGHDT and YYEEEE. Trimming took off 0 bases at V and 8 bases at J, with 11 bases between the two ends. The CDR3 length is 13 residues. This sample is drawn from a study of shared clonotypes between healthy human individuals. Data came from immunoSEQ multiplex PCR; TCRdb stores just in-frame clones and leaves some out. The sample contains 450,000 to 700,000 clones, nearly 97% of which appear only once. In the naive CD8 group, cells lacked CD45RO and were positively selected for CCR7, so terminally differentiated effector memory CD45RA+ cells were left out.

The sequence was collected from a woman between 25 and 40 years old in good health. This chain links TRBV5-6 with TRBJ1-2; perhaps TRBD1 as D (6 bases). The sequencing input was naive CD8+ T cells sorted from blood. This CDR3 reads CASSLVSGAGYTF. CDR3 bases: TGTGCCAGCAGCTTGGTGTCAGGGGCCGGCTACACCTTC.